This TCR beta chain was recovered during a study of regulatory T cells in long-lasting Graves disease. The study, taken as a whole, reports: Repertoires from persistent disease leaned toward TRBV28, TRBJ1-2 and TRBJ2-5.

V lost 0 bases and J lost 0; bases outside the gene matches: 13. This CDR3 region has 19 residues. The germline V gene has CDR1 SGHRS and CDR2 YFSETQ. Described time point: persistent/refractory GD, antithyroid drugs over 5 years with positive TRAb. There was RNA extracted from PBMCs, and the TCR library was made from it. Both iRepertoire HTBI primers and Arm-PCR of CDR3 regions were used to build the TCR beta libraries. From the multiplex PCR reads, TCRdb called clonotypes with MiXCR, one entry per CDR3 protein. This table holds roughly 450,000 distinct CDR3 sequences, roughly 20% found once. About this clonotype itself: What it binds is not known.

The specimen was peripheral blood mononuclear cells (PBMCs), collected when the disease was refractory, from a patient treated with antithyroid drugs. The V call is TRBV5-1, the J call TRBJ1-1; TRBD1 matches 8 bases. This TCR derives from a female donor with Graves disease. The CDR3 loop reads CASSLEAKDRDHMNTEAFF. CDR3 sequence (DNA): TGCGCCAGCAGCTTGGAGGCGAAGGACAGGGACCATATGAACACTGAAGCTTTCTTT.